This T cell receptor (beta chain) came from a study of cytomegalovirus exposure and HLA in healthy donors (dated by TCRdb to about 2017). About the study as a whole: A later analysis indicated that the 90 to 150 validation repertoires were generated on the platform also employed for the 666 repertoires of the first cohort. In addition to the first cohort of around 670 subjects, a separate validation cohort of 100 to 150 different subjects was used. The study aimed to test whether signatures of past pathogen exposure could be identified by cataloging public T cell receptors. High-throughput TCR immunosequencing, statistical association of individual TCRs with disease status, and machine learning were combined to predict cytomegalovirus infection status.

Libraries were constructed by the immunoSEQ multiplex PCR assay. In the authors' own workflow: A statistical classification framework was developed to diagnose cytomegalovirus status using the catalog of TCR beta chain sequences. TCRdb's version of the immuneACCESS table is confined to in-frame rearrangements and falls short of the full clone set. An unresolved V gene accounts for under half of the shortfall where checked; the remainder is of unknown origin. V and J calls and clone size follow that table, whereas D and trimming were derived from the DNA. For this sample there are 260,000 or so clones; around 87% appear just once. Of the sample, about 2.8% falls within the top ten clones. V loses 6 bases of germline sequence and J loses 6 bases, and the interval between the two ends is 14 bases. The germline V gene encodes CDR1 MDHEN and CDR2 SYDVKM. From its cysteine to its phenylalanine, the CDR3 spans 14 amino acids. Only the CDR3 part of the read is kept: 42 bases, read in frame from the first base.

Separate from the roughly 700-subject first cohort, the validation cohort of about 130 subjects was the group to which the donors belonged. Results the study describes overall, beyond this receptor: A later analysis had no HLA typing for the validation cohort, so co-occurrence there was scored across all 110 or so repertoires. The classifier was reported to diagnose cytomegalovirus status with high specificity and sensitivity in both the original cohort and the validation cohort. Most TCR sequences were observed very rarely across donors, whereas some public TCRs were present in many individuals. In vitro tests confirmed that a few of the cytomegalovirus-associated TCR beta chains recognize cytomegalovirus antigens. It was suggested by the authors that the approach could potentially be generalized to other disease states and immunological phenotypes. In a later analysis, TCRs clustered in the first cohort were found to also tend to co-occur in the 120 validation repertoires, with approximately 95% of cluster scores above 0. A total of roughly 160 TCR beta chains were listed by the study as associated with cytomegalovirus.

About this clone itself: Its specific antigen is unknown. Base qualities were left out, and no much larger clone turns up one base away.

Here the chain combines TRBV28 and TRBJ1-4, and TRBD1 may be the D gene, going by 6 matching bases. The sequenced material came from PBMCs. This TCR came from a man younger than 35 in good health and CMV-seronegative. The CDR3 amino acid sequence is: CASRPDSTYEKLFF. The nucleotides read TGTGCCAGCAGACCGGACAGTACCTATGAAAAACTGTTTTTT. With the portions outside the CDR3 filled from the reference TRBV28 and TRBJ1-4 genes, the complete variable region becomes DVKVTQSSRYLVKRTGEKVFLECVQDMDHENMFWYRQDPGLGLRLIYFSYDVKMKEKGDIPEGYSVSREKKERFSLILESASTNQTSMYLCASRPDSTYEKLFFGSGTQLSVL.